Presented here are 13 T cell receptor beta chains from one specimen sequenced in a study of Tregs in tolerant kidney transplant recipients. The table came from immunoSEQ multiplex PCR; TCRdb's copy has only in-frame clones and leaves some out. Its clone listing holds around 48,000 clones. The sample was CD4+ T cells from blood, taken before the transplant. The receptors originated from a human donor who received a combined kidney and bone marrow transplant.

Points on this clone: The read ends 3 residues shy of where the CDR3 ends; the end is completed using the germline J gene. The chain joins TRBV7-2 to TRBJ2-5, with a possible D match to TRBD2 (6 bases). The V and J ends lost 1 base and 5 bases respectively, with 14 bases between them. The CDR3 contains 15 residues. Germline assignment: CDR1 SGHTA and CDR2 FQGNSA. CDR3 residues: CASSLGASALETQYF. The part of the CDR3 DNA that was read is TGTGCCAGCAGCTTAGGTGCTAGCGCCCTCGAGACC.

Note on this clone: Coverage ceases 3 residues before the CDR3 finishes, and the germline J gene fills in the end. The chain recombines TRBV19 with TRBJ2-5; no firm D call. Per the germline V gene, CDR1 is LNHDA and CDR2 is SQIVND (reference sequence). V was pared by 0 bases and J by 5 bases, with 10 bases between. The CDR3 consists of 14 residues. The covered CDR3 bases are TGTGCCAGTAGTATAGATCTATCGTGGGAGACC. This sequence encodes CASSIDLSWET. The whole CDR3 sequence reads CASSIDLSWETQYF.

About this clone itself: The observed sequence ends 3 residues before the CDR3 terminus, with the missing tail filled in from the germline J gene. This chain links TRBV7-2 with TRBJ2-7, with D unresolved. CDR1 is SGHTA, CDR2 FQGNSA, per germline. Trimming removed 1 base from V and 4 bases from J, with 14 bases in between. CDR3 length: 15 amino acids. CDR3 DNA, as far as it was read: TGTGCCAGCAGCTTAGGATCCCAAGCTATTTACGAG. Protein: CASSLGSQAIYE. The CDR3, in full, reads CASSLGSQAIYEQYF.

The CDR3 loop reads CSAKFPRGSTDTQYF. CDR3 DNA, as far as it was read: TGCAGTGCTAAATTCCCTCGGGGGAGCACAGATACG. V gene TRBV20-1 combines with J gene TRBJ2-3, with D possibly matching TRBD2 (6 bases). The read comes to an end 3 residues before the CDR3 does, leaving the germline J gene to fill in the end. The CDR3 loop spans 15 amino acids. The germline V gene encodes CDR1 DFQATT and CDR2 SNEGSKA (reference sequence). V lost 4 bases and J lost 0, with 14 bases in between.

For this clone: The read gets to within 3 residues of the CDR3 end, and the germline J gene fills in the rest. The J gene is TRBJ1-2, the V gene TRBV7-2; D not certain. The germline gives CDR1 SGHTA, CDR2 FQGNSA. This CDR3 has 14 residues. V lost 6 bases, J lost 7 bases, and 18 bases lay in between. CDR3 region: CASRLAGMNGGYTF. CDR3 bases read: TGTGCCAGCAGGCTTGCAGGAATGAATGGTGGC.

Remarks on this clone: Read sequence stops 3 residues before the CDR3 end, and the germline J gene provides the missing end. V usage is TRBV5-1 and J usage is TRBJ2-3; 8 bases align to TRBD1. This CDR3 is 16 amino acids long. CDR1 is SGHRS and CDR2 is YFSETQ in the germline V gene. After removal of 4 bases from V and 0 bases from J, the junction contained 7 bases not matched to a gene. The sequenced part of the CDR3 DNA is TGCGCCAGCAGCCTCGACAGGGGCCTTAGCACAGATACG. Its translation: CASSLDRGLSTDT. The full CDR3 is CASSLDRGLSTDTQYF.

CDR3 DNA (partial): TGTGCCAGTAGTACACGGGACAGTAATTCACCC. Encoded protein: CASSTRDSNSP. The whole CDR3 region reads CASSTRDSNSPLHF. The rearrangement uses TRBV19 and TRBJ1-6, with TRBD1 identical over 7 bases. The CDR3 goes on 3 residues after the read ends, and that part is filled in from the germline J gene. The CDR3 totals 14 residues. The J segment lost 6 bases and the V segment lost 4 bases, leaving 3 bases of the junction unmatched. Germline CDR1 and CDR2: LNHDA and SQIVND (reference sequence).

With regard to this clone: The read ends 3 residues before the CDR3 terminus; that terminus is restored from the germline J gene. V usage is TRBV19 and J usage is TRBJ2-7, with TRBD1 identical over 7 bases. The germline V gene encodes CDR1 LNHDA and CDR2 SQIVND (reference sequence). This CDR3 is 15 amino acids long. The V segment lost 6 bases and the J segment 1 base; nucleotides outside the gene matches: 9. CDR3 bases read: TGTGCCAGTAGATCGTGGACAGGAGTTTCCTACGAG. The encoded protein is CASRSWTGVSYE. The entire CDR3 sequence reads CASRSWTGVSYEQYF.

Comments on this clone: With the read ending 3 residues before the CDR3 end, the germline J gene is used to fill in that end. The genes are TRBV20-1 and TRBJ2-5, with D possibly matching TRBD1 (6 bases). Germline assignment: CDR1 DFQATT and CDR2 SNEGSKA (reference sequence). This CDR3 has 13 amino acids. Trimming shortened V by 3 bases and J by 5 bases, and 13 bases separated the two germline ends. CDR3 protein: CSASSRGVETQYF. CDR3 bases read: TGCAGTGCTAGTTCCAGGGGCGTCGAGACC.

Note on this clone: The CDR3 end falls 3 residues outside the read, so it is completed with the germline J gene. J is TRBJ1-1 and V is TRBV7-9; 7 bases are a match to TRBD1. With V trimmed by 4 bases and J by 3 bases, 5 bases remained unmatched. CDR3 length: 14 amino acids. Germline values: CDR1 SEHNR, CDR2 FQNEAQ (reference sequence). CDR3 residues: CASSSQGVDTEAFF. CDR3 bases read: TGTGCCAGCAGCTCCCAGGGGGTTGACACTGAA.

This chain's CDR3 is CASSLGTGGLAGTTDTQYF. The CDR3 bases that were read are TGTGCCAGCAGCCTTGGGACAGGGGGACTAGCGGGGACCACAGATACG. The V gene is TRBV13, the J gene TRBJ2-3; the match to TRBD2 covers 13 bases. The sequence runs out 3 residues before the end of the CDR3; the remainder is reconstructed from the germline J gene. The CDR3 spans 19 residues. The trim removed 5 bases at V and 2 bases at J, leaving 13 bases unmatched. Per the germline V gene, CDR1 is PRHDT and CDR2 is FYEKMQ (reference sequence).

Notes on this clone: The CDR3 goes on 3 residues after the read ends, and that part is filled in from the germline J gene. The V call is TRBV2, the J call TRBJ2-7; 8 bases align to TRBD1. The CDR3 is made up of 13 amino acids. The V gene end was trimmed by 8 bases and the J gene end by 4 bases; junction bases not matched to a gene: 7. Per germline, CDR1 SNHLY and CDR2 FYNNEI. The CDR3 spells CASSGQVIYEQYF. CDR3 DNA (partial): TGTGCCAGCTCGGGACAGGTAATTTACGAG. Complete variable domain (other parts from reference TRBV2 and TRBJ2-7): EPEVTQTPSHQVTQMGQEVILRCVPISNHLYFYWYRQILGQKVEFLVSFYNNEISEKSEIFDDQFSVERPDGSNFTLKIRSTKLEDSAMYFCASSGQVIYEQYFGPGTRLTVT.

Of note for this clone: The read is 3 residues too short to cover the CDR3 end, so that end is filled in from the germline J gene. The chain is built from TRBV10-3 and TRBJ2-7; 9 bases line up with TRBD2. This CDR3 has 13 residues. Germline V gene data show CDR1 as ENHRY and CDR2 as SYGVKD. Unmatched junction bases numbered 2, after V lost 4 bases and J lost 4 bases. The CDR3: CAISASGDYEQYF. Partial CDR3 DNA: TGTGCCATCAGTGCTAGCGGGGATTACGAG.